These T cell receptor beta chains were read from a single sample in a study of CD8 T cells in ankylosing spondylitis. One entry per CDR3 protein results from TCRdb running MiXCR on the 5' RACE reads. The table has about 540,000 distinct CDR3 sequences, about 13% seen once. The sequenced sample was blood, either unsorted or a sorted T cell fraction (not recorded which). The receptor set was obtained from a male donor with ankylosing spondylitis. The CDR3 runs from the conserved cysteine through the conserved F or W. Clone size is stated in some rows and not others, as once, few, many or a class when expanded.

cdr3_aa	v_call	j_call	clone_size
CASRETGRTEAFF	TRBV12-3/TRBV12-4	TRBJ1-1	.
CASKTSGGTDTQYF	TRBV6-1	TRBJ2-3	few
CASSQAGAGSPETQYF	TRBV19	TRBJ2-5	.
CASSFWGPGQPQHF	TRBV28	TRBJ1-5	.
CASAPSTEVYGYTF	TRBV27	TRBJ1-2	few
CASSFGTEIIQYF	TRBV5-6	TRBJ2-4	many
CASRDRGGTEAFF	TRBV7-9	TRBJ1-1	.
CAWSVVLPNEQFF	TRBV30	TRBJ2-1	.
CASSLVPDMAYEQYF	TRBV11-2	TRBJ2-7	.
CASRSLSQGEKLFF	TRBV12-3/TRBV12-4	TRBJ1-4	.
CASSLASYYGYTF	TRBV12-3/TRBV12-4	TRBJ1-2	.
CASSSDRSPSSYNSPLHF	TRBV11-2	TRBJ1-6	few
CATSRDRRMVGLGTDTQYF	TRBV24-1	TRBJ2-3	.
CASSYHTGGNIHSPLHF	TRBV12-3/TRBV12-4	TRBJ1-6	many
CASSEGLAGELETQYF	TRBV2	TRBJ2-5	.
CASSLERDRYNEQFF	TRBV11-2	TRBJ2-1	many
CASSTPGLRVETQYF	TRBV5-6	TRBJ2-5	.
CASSVETQYF	TRBV2	TRBJ2-5	.
CASGGGFPGQSSYNEQFF	TRBV12-5	TRBJ2-1	.
CASIQRERRYNEQFF	TRBV2	TRBJ2-1	few
CASSLSALSQTSGIRETQYF	TRBV5-1	TRBJ2-5	few
CARGVGQGIFEQYF	TRBV6-1	TRBJ2-7	.
CASSLDGVREGYTF	TRBV5-1	TRBJ1-2	.